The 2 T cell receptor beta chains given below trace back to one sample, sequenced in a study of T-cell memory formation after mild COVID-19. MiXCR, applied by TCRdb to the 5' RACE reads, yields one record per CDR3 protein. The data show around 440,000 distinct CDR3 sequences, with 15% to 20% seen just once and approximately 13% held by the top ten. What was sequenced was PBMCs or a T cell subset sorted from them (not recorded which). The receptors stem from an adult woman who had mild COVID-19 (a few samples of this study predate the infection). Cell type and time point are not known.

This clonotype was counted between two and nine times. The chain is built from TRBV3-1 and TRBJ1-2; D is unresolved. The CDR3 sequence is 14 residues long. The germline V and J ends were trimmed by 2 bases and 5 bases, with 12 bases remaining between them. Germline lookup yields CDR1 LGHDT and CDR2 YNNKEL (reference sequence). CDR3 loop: CASSQREGKYGYTF. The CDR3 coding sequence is TGTGCCAGCAGCCAAAGGGAAGGGAAGTATGGCTACACCTTC.

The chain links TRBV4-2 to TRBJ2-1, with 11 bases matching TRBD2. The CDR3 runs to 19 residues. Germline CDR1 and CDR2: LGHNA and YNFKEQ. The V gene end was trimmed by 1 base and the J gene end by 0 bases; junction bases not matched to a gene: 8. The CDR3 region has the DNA TGTGCCAGCAGCCAAGTTAGCGGGAGGGCCGAGGGCTCCTACAATGAGCAGTTCTTC. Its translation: CASSQVSGRAEGSYNEQFF.